Shown below are 5 T cell receptor beta chains from a single sample sequenced in a study of radiation and T cells in renal cell carcinoma. The time point is: blood 2 weeks post-SBRT. Treatment denoted: 15 Gy SBRT to primary tumor, nephrectomy 4 weeks later. Libraries were prepared by immunoSEQ multiplex PCR; TCRdb keeps only in-frame clonotypes and omits some of them. The table lists 70,000 or so clones, roughly 82% of them singletons. This material consisted of blood, taken from a patient whose treatment included radiotherapy and nephrectomy. The receptors were gathered from a man in his sixties with renal cell carcinoma.

This chain joins TRBV10-3 and TRBJ2-7, with a possible D match to TRBD1 (6 bases). With 4 bases removed from V and 0 bases from J, the gap between germline ends came to 7 bases. The V gene's germline CDR1 is ENHRY and CDR2 SYGVKD. The CDR3 totals 13 residues. The CDR3 is CAISGDNSYEQYF. The CDR3 DNA reads as TGTGCCATCAGTGGGGACAACTCCTACGAGCAGTACTTC.

The table lists this clone with a few counts. V is TRBV27 and J is TRBJ2-1; the D gene is possibly TRBD1 (6 bases). Germline CDR1 reads MNHEY; CDR2 reads SMNVEV (reference sequence). This CDR3 is built from 14 residues. The germline V and J ends were trimmed by 0 bases and 9 bases, with 12 bases remaining between them. DNA for the CDR3: TGTGCCAGCAGTTTATCGATCGTCAGGGGTGAGCAGTTCTTC. Protein sequence: CASSLSIVRGEQFF.

This clone was seen more than once but under ten times. The chain uses TRBV9 and TRBJ2-1; D possibly uses TRBD1 or TRBD2 (5 bases each). CDR3 length: 15 amino acids. V was clipped by 3 bases and J by 6 bases, with 16 bases between them. Germline CDR1 is SGDLS and CDR2 is YYNGEE. CDR3 loop: CASSAREPPPNEQFF. CDR3 sequence (DNA): TGTGCCAGCAGCGCCAGGGAGCCCCCCCCCAATGAGCAGTTCTTC. Full variable domain (missing parts from reference TRBV9 and TRBJ2-1): DSGVTQTPKHLITATGQRVTLRCSPRSGDLSVYWYQQSLDQGLQFLIQYYNGEERAKGNILERFSAQQFPDLHSELNLSSLELGDSALYFCASSAREPPPNEQFFGPGTRLTVL.

This chain uses TRBV19 with TRBJ1-5; D call uncertain. The CDR3 runs to 15 residues. Germline CDR1 and CDR2: LNHDA and SQIVND (reference sequence). V lost 1 base and J lost 2, with 9 bases in between. Written as DNA, the CDR3 is TGTGCCAGTAGTATAGGAGGCGGAGGCAATCAGCCCCAGCATTTT. Encoded protein: CASSIGGGGNQPQHF.

V is TRBV5-4 and J is TRBJ1-2, with 10 bases identical to TRBD1. The trim removed 1 base at V and 6 bases at J, leaving 6 bases unmatched. The CDR3 is 15 amino acids. Germline loops: CDR1 SGHNT, CDR2 YYREEE (reference sequence). The DNA of the CDR3 is TGTGCCAGCAGCTTGCCCAGACAGGGGGCAGATGGCTACACCTTC. Translation gives CASSLPRQGADGYTF.